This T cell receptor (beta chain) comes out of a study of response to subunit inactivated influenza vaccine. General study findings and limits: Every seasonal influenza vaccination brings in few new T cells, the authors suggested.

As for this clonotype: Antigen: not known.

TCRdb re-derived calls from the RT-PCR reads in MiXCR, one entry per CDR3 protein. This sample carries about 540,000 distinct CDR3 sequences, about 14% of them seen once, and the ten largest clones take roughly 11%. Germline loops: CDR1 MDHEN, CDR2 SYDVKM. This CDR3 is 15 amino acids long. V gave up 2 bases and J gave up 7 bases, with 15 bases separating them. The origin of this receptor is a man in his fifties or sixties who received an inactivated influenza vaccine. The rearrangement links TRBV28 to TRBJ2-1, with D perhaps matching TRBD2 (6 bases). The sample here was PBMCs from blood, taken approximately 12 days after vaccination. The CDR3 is CASSLLAMGLNEQFF. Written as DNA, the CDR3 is TGTGCCAGCAGTTTACTAGCGATGGGGTTGAATGAGCAGTTCTTC. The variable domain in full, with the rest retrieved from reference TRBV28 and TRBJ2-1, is DVKVTQSSRYLVKRTGEKVFLECVQDMDHENMFWYRQDPGLGLRLIYFSYDVKMKEKGDIPEGYSVSREKKERFSLILESASTNQTSMYLCASSLLAMGLNEQFFGPGTRLTVL.